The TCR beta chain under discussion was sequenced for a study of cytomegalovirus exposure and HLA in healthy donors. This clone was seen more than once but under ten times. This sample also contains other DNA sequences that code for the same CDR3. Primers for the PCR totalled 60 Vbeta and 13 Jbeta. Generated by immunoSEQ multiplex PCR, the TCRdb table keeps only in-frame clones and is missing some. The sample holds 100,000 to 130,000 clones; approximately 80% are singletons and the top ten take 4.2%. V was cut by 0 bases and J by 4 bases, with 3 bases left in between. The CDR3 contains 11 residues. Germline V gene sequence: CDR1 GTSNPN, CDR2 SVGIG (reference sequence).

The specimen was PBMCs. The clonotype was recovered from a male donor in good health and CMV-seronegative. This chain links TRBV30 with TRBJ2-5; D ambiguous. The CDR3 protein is CAWSVSETQYF. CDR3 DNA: TGTGCCTGGAGTGTCTCAGAGACCCAGTACTTC.